The sequence of this T cell receptor (beta chain) was determined in a study of cytomegalovirus exposure and HLA in healthy donors. Researchers ran the PCR with 60 Vbeta and 13 Jbeta primers. Data came from immunoSEQ multiplex PCR; TCRdb stores just in-frame clones and leaves some out. This table holds over 150,000 clones, about four fifths found once. V was cut by 9 bases and J by 7 bases, with 9 bases left in between. Germline V lookup: CDR1 MNHEY, CDR2 SVGAGI. The CDR3 extends over 11 amino acids. This clone came up a few times. The source is a man aged 50-60 years in good health and CMV-seropositive. The chain links TRBV6-5 to TRBJ2-2; no reliable D call. Sample: PBMCs. For the CDR3, the DNA is TGTGCCAGTACCTTCGGCGGGGAGCTGTTTTTT. Translation gives CASTFGGELFF.